Listed here is a single TCR beta chain. This specimen comes from a study of blood T cell repertoires in COVID-19. Turning to the study itself: Spain, Italy and the United States supplied samples that represented acute and convalescent COVID-19. PBMCs, B-cell-depleted T cells, or T cells were the source of the cDNA or gDNA that made up the material.

The CDR3 covers 16 residues. Germline V gene data show CDR1 as LGHDT and CDR2 as YNNKEL (reference sequence). The V end was cut by 0 bases, the J end by 5 bases, with 16 bases between. Per the original methods: From reference gene primer amplification, estimates of nucleated cell counts were derived. Generated by immunoSEQ multiplex PCR, the TCRdb table keeps only in-frame clones and is missing some. The D gene and trimming were derived from the DNA, and the V and J assignments and clone size from that table. The sample contains some 210,000 clones, under 90% of which appear only once. The sequenced sample consisted of peripheral blood. The sequence came from a man aged 55-75 years who had recovered from COVID-19. This rearrangement joins TRBV3-1 (or the pseudogene TRBV3-2) to TRBJ1-1; a possible D gene is TRBD1 (5 bases). The CDR3 here is CASSQDLIREGTEAFF. CDR3 nucleotide sequence: TGTGCCAGCAGCCAAGACTTAATCAGGGAAGGAACTGAAGCTTTCTTT.